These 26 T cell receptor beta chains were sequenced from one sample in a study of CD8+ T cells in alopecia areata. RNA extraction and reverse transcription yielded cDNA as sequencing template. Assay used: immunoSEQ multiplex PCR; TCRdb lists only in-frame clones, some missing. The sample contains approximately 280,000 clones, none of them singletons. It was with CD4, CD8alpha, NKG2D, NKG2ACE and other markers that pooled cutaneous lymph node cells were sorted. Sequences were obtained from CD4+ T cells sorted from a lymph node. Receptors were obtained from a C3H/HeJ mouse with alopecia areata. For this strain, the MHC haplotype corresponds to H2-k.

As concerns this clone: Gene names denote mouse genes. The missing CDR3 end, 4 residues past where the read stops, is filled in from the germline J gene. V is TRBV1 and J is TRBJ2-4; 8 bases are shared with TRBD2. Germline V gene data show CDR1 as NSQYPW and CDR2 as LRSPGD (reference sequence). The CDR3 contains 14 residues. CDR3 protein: CTCSAPGGTNTLYF. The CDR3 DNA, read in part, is TGCACCTGCAGTGCACCTGGGGGGACAAAC.

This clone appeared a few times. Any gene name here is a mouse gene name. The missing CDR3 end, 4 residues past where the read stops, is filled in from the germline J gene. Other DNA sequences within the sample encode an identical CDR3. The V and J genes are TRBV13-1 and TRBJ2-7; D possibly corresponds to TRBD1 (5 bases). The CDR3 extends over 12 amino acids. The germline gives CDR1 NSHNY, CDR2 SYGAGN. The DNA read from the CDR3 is TGTGCCAGCAGCCCTGACAGATAT. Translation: CASSPDRY. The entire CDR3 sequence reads CASSPDRYEQYF.

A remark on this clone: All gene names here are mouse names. The CDR3 bases that were read are TGTGCCAGCAGTATCCCCAGTGCT. The encoded protein is CASSIPSA. The whole CDR3 sequence is CASSIPSAEQFF. The chain is built from TRBV19 and TRBJ2-1; D gene ambiguous. Read coverage stops 4 residues before the CDR3 terminus; the germline J gene supplies the remainder. Germline assignment: CDR1 FNHDT and CDR2 SITEND (reference sequence). The CDR3 sequence is 12 residues long. V was cut by 2 bases and J by 6 bases, with 6 bases left in between. Drawing the rest from reference TRBV19 and TRBJ2-1, the complete variable domain is GGIITQTPKFLIGQEGQKLTLKCQQNFNHDTMYWYRQDSGKGLRLIYYSITENDLQKGDLSEGYDASREKKSSFSLTVTSAQKNEMAVFLCASSIPSAEQFFGPGTRLTVL.

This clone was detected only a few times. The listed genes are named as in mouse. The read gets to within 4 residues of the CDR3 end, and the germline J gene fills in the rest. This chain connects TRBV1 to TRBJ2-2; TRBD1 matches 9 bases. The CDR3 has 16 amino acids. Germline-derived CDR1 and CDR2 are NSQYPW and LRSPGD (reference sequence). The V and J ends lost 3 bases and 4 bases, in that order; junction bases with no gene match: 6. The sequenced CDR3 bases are TGCACCTGCAGTGCGGGGACAGGGAAGGCCACCGGG. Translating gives CTCSAGTGKATG. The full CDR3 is CTCSAGTGKATGQLYF.

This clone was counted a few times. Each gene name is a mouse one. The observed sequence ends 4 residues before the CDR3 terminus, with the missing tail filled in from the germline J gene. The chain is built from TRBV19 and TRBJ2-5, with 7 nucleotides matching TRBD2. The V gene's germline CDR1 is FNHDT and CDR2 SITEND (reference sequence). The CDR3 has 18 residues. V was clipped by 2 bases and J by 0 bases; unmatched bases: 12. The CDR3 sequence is CASSIRPRGWGNQDTQYF. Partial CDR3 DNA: TGTGCCAGCAGTATCAGGCCCCGGGGCTGGGGGAACCAAGAC.

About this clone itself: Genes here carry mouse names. The part of the CDR3 DNA that was read is TGCACCTGCAGTCAGGGTTCGGGCACCGGG. Translating gives CTCSQGSGTG. In full, the CDR3 is CTCSQGSGTGQLYF. J is TRBJ2-2 and V is TRBV1; TRBD1 might be the D (5 bases). Sequencing ends 4 residues short of the CDR3 end; the germline J gene provides the rest. The germline CDR1 and CDR2 sequences are NSQYPW and LRSPGD (reference sequence). Trimming left V 5 bases short and J 4 bases short, with 11 bases between. CDR3 length: 14 amino acids.

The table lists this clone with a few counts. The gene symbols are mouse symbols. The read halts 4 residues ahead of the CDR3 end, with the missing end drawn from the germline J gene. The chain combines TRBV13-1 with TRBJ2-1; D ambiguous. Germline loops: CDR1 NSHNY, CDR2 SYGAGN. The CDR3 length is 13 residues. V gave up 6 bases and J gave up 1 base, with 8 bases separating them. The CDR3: CASKRQNYAEQFF. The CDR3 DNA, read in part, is TGTGCCAGCAAAAGACAAAACTATGCT.

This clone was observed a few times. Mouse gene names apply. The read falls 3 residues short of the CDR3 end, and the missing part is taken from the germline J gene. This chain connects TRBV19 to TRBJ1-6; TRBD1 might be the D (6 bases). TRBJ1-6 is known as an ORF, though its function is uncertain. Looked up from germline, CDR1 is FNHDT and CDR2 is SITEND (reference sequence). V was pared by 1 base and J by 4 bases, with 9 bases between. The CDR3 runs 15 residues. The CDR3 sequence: CASSIKGGYNSPLYF. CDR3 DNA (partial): TGTGCCAGCAGTATAAAAGGGGGTTATAATTCGCCC.

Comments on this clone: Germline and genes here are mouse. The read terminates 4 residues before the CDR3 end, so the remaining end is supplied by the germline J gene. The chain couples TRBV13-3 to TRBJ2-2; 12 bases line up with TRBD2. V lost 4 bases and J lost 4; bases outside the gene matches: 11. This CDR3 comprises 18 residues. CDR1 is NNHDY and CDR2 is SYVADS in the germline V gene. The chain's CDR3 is CASSFPSTGGAATGQLYF. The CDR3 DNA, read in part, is TGTGCCAGCAGTTTCCCCTCGACTGGGGGGGCCGCCACCGGG. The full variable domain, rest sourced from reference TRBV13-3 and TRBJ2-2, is EAAVTQSPRSKVAVTGGKVTLSCHQTNNHDYMYWYRQDTGHGLRLIHYSYVADSTEKGDIPDGYKASRPSQENFSLILELASLSQTAVYFCASSFPSTGGAATGQLYFGEGSKLTVL.

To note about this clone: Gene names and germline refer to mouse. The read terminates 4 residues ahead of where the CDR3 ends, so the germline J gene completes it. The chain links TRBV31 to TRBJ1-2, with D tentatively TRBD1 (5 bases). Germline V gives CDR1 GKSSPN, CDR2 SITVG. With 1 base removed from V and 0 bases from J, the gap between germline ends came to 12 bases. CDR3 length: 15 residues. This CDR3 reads CAWSRGGGANSDYTF. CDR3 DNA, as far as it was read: TGTGCCTGGAGTCGCGGGGGGGGTGCAAACTCC.

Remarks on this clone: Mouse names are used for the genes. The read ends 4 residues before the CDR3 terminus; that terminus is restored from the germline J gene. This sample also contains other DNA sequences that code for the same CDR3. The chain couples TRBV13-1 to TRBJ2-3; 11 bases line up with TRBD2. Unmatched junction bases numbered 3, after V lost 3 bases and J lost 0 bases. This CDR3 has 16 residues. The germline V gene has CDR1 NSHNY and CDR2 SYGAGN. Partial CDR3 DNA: TGTGCCAGCAGTGGGGGACTGGGGGCCAGTGCAGAA. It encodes CASSGGLGASAE. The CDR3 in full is CASSGGLGASAETLYF.

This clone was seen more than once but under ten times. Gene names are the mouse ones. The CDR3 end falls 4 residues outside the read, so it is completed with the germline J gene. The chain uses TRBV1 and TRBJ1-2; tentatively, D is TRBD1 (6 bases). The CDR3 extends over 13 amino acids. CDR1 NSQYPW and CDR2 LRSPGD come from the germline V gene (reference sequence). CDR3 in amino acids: CTCSADQGGDYTF. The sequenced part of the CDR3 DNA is TGCACCTGCAGTGCAGATCAAGGGGGC.

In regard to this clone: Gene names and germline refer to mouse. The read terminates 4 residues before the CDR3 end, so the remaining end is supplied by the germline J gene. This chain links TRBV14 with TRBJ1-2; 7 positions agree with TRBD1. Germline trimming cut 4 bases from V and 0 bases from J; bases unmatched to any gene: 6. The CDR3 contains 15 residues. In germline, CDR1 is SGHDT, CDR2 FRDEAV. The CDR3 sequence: CASSPGDSANSDYTF. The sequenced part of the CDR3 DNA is TGTGCCAGCAGTCCCGGGGACAGTGCAAACTCC.

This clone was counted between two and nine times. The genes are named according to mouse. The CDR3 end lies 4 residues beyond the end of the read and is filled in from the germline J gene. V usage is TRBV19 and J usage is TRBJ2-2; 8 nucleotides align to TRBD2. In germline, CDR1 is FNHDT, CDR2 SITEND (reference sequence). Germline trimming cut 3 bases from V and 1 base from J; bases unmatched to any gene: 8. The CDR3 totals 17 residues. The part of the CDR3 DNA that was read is TGTGCCAGCAGTACCCTGACTGGGGTTCGAAACACCGGG. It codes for CASSTLTGVRNTG. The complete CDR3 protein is CASSTLTGVRNTGQLYF.

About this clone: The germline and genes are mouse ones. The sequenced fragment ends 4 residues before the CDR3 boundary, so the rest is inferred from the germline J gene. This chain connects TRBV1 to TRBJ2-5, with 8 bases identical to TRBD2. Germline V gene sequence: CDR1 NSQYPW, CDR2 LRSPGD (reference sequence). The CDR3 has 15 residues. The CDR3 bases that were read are TGCACCTGCAGTGCAGTTGGGGGGGAGAGAGAC. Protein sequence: CTCSAVGGERD. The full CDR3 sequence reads CTCSAVGGERDTQYF.

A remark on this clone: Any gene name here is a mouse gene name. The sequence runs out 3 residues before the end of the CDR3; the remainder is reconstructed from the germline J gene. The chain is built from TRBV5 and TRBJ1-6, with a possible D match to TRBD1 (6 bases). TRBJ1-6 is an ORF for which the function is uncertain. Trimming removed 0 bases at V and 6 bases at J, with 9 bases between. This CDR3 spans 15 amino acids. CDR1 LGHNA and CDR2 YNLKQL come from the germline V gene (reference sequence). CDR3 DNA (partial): TGTGCCAGCAGCCAAGAAACAGGGACTAATTCGCCC. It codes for CASSQETGTNSP. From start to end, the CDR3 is CASSQETGTNSPLYF.

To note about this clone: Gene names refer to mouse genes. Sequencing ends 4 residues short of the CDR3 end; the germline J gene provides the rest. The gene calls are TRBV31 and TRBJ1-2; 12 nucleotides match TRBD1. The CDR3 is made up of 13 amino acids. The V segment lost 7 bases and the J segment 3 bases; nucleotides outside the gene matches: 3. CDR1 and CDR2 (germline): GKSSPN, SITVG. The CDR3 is CAFGTGGDSDYTF. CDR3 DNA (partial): TGTGCCTTCGGGACAGGGGGCGACTCC.

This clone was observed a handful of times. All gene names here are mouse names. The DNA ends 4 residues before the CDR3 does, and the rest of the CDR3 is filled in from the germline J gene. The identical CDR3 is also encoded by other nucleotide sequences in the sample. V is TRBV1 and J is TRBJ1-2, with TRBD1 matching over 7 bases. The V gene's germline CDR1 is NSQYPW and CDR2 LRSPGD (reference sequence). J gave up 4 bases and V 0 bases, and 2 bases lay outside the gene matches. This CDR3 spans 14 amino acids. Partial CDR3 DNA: TGCACCTGCAGTGCAGATGCAGGGGGCTCC. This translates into CTCSADAGGS. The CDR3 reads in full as CTCSADAGGSDYTF. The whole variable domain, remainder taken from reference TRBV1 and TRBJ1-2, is VTLLEQNPRWRLVPRGQAVNLRCILKNSQYPWMSWYQQDLQKQLQWLFTLRSPGDKEVKSLPGADYLATRVTDTELRLQVANMSQGRTLYCTCSADAGGSDYTFGSGTRLLVI.

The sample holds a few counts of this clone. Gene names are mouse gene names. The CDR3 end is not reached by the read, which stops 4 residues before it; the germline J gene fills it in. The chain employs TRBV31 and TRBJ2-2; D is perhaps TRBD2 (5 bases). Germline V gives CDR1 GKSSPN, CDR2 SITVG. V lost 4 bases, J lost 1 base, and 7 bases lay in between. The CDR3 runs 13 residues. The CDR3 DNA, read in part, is TGTGCCTGGATGGGGAAAAACACCGGG. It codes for CAWMGKNTG. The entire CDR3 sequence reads CAWMGKNTGQLYF.

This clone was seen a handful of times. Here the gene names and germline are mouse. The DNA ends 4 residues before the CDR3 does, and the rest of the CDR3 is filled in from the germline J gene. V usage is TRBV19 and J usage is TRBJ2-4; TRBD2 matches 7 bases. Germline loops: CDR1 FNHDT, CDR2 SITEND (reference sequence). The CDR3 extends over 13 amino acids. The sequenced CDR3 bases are TGTGCCAGCAGGCGACTGGGAGAAAAC. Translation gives CASRRLGEN. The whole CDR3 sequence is CASRRLGENTLYF.

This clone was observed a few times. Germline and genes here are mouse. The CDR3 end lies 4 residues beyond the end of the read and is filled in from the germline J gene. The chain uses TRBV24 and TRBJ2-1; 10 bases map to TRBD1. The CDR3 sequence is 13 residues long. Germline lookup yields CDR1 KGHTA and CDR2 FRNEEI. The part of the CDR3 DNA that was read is TGTGCCAGCAGGCCGGGACAGGGGGCT. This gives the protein CASRPGQGA. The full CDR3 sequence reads CASRPGQGAEQFF.

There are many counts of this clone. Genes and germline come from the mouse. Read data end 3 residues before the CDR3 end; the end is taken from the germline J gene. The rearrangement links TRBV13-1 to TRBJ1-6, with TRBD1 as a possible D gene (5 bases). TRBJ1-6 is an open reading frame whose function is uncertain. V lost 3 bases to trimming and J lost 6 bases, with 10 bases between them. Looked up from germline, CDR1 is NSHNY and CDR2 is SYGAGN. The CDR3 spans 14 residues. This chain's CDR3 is CASSVQGGNSPLYF. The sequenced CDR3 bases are TGTGCCAGCAGTGTCCAGGGAGGTAATTCGCCC.

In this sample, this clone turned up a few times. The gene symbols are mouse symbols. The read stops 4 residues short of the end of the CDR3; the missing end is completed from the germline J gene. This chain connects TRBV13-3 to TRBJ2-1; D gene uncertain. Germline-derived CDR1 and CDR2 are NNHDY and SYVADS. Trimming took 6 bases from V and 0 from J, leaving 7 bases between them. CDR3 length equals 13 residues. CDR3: CASTPDNYAEQFF. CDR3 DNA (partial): TGTGCCAGCACCCCAGATAACTATGCT.

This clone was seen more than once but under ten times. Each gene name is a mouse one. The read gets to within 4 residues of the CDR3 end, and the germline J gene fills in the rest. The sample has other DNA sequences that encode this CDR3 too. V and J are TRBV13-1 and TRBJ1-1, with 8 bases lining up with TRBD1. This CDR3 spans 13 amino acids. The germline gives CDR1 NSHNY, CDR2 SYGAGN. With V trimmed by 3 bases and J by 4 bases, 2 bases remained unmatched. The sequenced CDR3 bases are TGTGCCAGCAGTGTCACAGGGGGCACA. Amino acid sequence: CASSVTGGT. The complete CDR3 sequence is CASSVTGGTEVFF.

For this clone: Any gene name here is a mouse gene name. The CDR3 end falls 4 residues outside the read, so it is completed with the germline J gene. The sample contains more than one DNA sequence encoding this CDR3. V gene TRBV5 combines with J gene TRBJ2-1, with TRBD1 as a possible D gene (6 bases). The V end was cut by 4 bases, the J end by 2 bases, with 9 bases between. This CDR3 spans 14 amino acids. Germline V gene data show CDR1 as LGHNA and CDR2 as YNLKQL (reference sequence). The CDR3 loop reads CASSPDRYYAEQFF. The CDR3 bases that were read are TGTGCCAGCAGCCCCGACAGGTACTATGCT.

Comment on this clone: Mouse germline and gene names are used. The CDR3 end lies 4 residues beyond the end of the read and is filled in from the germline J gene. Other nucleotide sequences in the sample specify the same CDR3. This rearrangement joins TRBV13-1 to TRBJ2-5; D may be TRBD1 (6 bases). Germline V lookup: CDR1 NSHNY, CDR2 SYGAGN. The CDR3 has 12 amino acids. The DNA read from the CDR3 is TGTGCCAGCAGTGCTCAGGGGGAC. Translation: CASSAQGD. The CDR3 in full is CASSAQGDTQYF.